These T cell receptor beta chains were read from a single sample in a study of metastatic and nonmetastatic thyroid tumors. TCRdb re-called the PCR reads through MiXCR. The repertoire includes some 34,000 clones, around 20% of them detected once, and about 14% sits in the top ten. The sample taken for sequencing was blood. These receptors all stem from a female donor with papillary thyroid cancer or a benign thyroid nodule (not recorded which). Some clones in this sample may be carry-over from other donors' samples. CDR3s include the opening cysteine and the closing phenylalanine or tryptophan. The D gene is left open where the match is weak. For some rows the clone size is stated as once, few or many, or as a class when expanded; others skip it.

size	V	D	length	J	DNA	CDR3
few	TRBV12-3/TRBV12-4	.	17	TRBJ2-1	TGTGCCAGCACCACATCCGGGGGTTCCCTTTACTACAATGAGCAGTTCTTC	CASTTSGGSLYYNEQFF
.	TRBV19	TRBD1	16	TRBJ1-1	TGTGCCAGCGTACCTGGACAGGGGTTTTCGAACACTGAAGCTTTCTTT	CASVPGQGFSNTEAFF
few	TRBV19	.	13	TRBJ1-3	TGTGCCAGTAGTACCTTCTCTGGAAACACCATATATTTT	CASSTFSGNTIYF
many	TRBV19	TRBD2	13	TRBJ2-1	TGTGCCAGTAGTATAATCACTAGCGGTGAGCAGTTCTTC	CASSIITSGEQFF
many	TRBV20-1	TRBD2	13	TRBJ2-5	TGCAGTGCTACCCCGGGACTAGCAAAGACCCAGTACTTC	CSATPGLAKTQYF
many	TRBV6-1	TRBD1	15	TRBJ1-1	TGTGCCAGCAGGGAGCCAGGGGGCGCGGGCACTGAAGCTTTCTTT	CASREPGGAGTEAFF
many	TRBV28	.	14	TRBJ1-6	TGTGCCAGCAGGACCACACCGAGTAATTCACCCCTCCACTTT	CASRTTPSNSPLHF
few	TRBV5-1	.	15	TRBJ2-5	TGCGCCAGCAGCTTGTTACAGCCAACTCAAGAGACCCAGTACTTC	CASSLLQPTQETQYF
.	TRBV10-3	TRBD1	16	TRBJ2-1	TGTGCCATTGCAGGGGGTACGAGCACCCCTTACAATGAGCAGTTCTTC	CAIAGGTSTPYNEQFF
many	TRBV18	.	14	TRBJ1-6	TGTGCCAGCTCACCCGGGGCGGATAATTCACCCCTCCACTTT	CASSPGADNSPLHF